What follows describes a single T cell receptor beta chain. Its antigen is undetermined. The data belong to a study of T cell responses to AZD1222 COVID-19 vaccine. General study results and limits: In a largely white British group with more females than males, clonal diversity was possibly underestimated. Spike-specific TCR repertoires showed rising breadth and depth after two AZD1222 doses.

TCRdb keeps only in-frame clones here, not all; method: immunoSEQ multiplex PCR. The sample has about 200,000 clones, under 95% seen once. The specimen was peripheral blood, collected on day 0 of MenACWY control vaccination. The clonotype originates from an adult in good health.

The CDR3 DNA follows: TGTGCCACCAGCAGAGGCCGCGGGACGTCCTACAATGAGCAGTTCTTC. As protein: CATSRGRGTSYNEQFF. The genes are TRBV15 and TRBJ2-1; D is perhaps TRBD2 (6 bases). CDR1 LNHNV and CDR2 YYDKDF come from the germline V gene (reference sequence). The CDR3 has 16 residues. V was cut by 1 base and J by 1 base, with 11 bases left in between. Complete variable domain (other parts from reference TRBV15 and TRBJ2-1): DAMVIQNPRYQVTQFGKPVTLSCSQTLNHNVMYWYQQKSSQAPKLLFHYYDKDFNNEADTPDNFQSRRPNTSFCFLDIRSPGLGDTAMYLCATSRGRGTSYNEQFFGPGTRLTVL.